Shown below are 21 T cell receptor beta chains from a single sample sequenced in a study of T cells in Graves' hyperthyroidism and ophthalmopathy. The CDR3 regions of TCR beta were amplified from RNA transcripts. A first-round RT-PCR of the TCR CDR3 used the HTBI primer set. TCRdb ran MiXCR on the multiplex PCR reads and lists one entry per CDR3 protein. This table holds some 560,000 distinct CDR3 sequences, 13% to 15% found once. The sample comprised blood. These receptors came from a woman aged 40 to 50 with Graves' hyperthyroidism.

V and J are TRBV20-1 and TRBJ2-1; 10 bases map to TRBD2. The CDR3 is 16 residues long. The germline gives CDR1 DFQATT, CDR2 SNEGSKA (reference sequence). V gave up 3 bases and J gave up 4 bases; unmatched junction bases: 9. The CDR3 region is CSASEQGLAVYNEQFF. In nucleotides, the CDR3 is TGCAGTGCTAGTGAGCAAGGACTAGCGGTTTACAATGAGCAGTTCTTC.

This clonotype has a count of ten or more. CDR3 sequence (DNA): TGTGCCAGCAGCCAGGGACAGGGCACTGAAGCTTTCTTT. Amino acids: CASSQGQGTEAFF. The rearrangement uses TRBV11-3 and TRBJ1-1, with 9 bases fitting TRBD1. Germline assignment: CDR1 SGHNT and CDR2 YENEEA. The V and J ends lost 5 bases and 4 bases, in that order; junction bases with no gene match: 2. The CDR3 loop spans 13 amino acids.

The rearrangement uses TRBV20-1 and TRBJ2-3; 13 nucleotides align to TRBD2. V lost 6 bases and J lost 2; bases outside the gene matches: 8. CDR3 length: 16 residues. In germline, CDR1 is DFQATT, CDR2 SNEGSKA (reference sequence). The CDR3 is CSAPGLAGPYTDTQYF. The CDR3 bases are TGCAGTGCCCCGGGACTAGCGGGGCCGTACACAGATACGCAGTATTTT.

The sample holds many counts of this clonotype. CDR3 bases: TGCGCCAGCAGCCAAAGCGGGCCGGGAGACGAGCAGTACTTC. Translating gives CASSQSGPGDEQYF. The chain combines TRBV4-1 with TRBJ2-7; a weak D match, TRBD2 (6 bases). Trimming took off 2 bases at V and 5 bases at J, with 13 bases between the two ends. From germline, CDR1 is MGHRA and CDR2 YSYEKL. The CDR3 consists of 14 residues.

This sequence joins TRBV29-1 and TRBJ2-1; the D is unclear. V was shortened by 7 bases and J by 4 bases, with 11 bases between the two germline ends. Germline loops: CDR1 SQVTM, CDR2 ANQGSEA. CDR3 size: 12 residues. DNA of the CDR3: TGCAGCGCCGTCCTCCTTTACAATGAGCAGTTCTTC. It is translated as CSAVLLYNEQFF.

The chain joins TRBV6-2 or TRBV6-3 to TRBJ1-2; tentative D call: TRBD1 (6 bases). Trimming shortened V by 0 bases and J by 8 bases, and 13 bases separated the two germline ends. Germline lookup yields CDR1 MNHEY and CDR2 SVGEGT. The CDR3 extends over 14 amino acids. CDR3 amino acids: CASSYSGGLRGYTF. CDR3 sequence (DNA): TGTGCCAGCAGTTACTCGGGGGGGCTCCGGGGCTACACCTTC.

The chain's CDR3 is CASSPRSGTAGELFF. CDR3 coding DNA: TGCGCCAGCAGCCCCCGTTCAGGGACCGCCGGGGAGCTGTTTTTT. The rearrangement links TRBV5-1 to TRBJ2-2; TRBD1 or TRBD2 may be the D gene (5 bases each). This CDR3 has 15 amino acids. V dropped 4 bases and J dropped 6 bases, with 16 bases sitting between them. Germline V gives CDR1 SGHRS, CDR2 YFSETQ.

CDR3 DNA: TGTGCCAGCAACAATCCGGGGGAGCTGTTTTTT. Protein sequence: CASNNPGELFF. This rearrangement joins TRBV9 to TRBJ2-2, with D unresolved. Trimming shortened V by 6 bases and J by 8 bases, and 8 bases separated the two germline ends. Germline V CDR1 and CDR2: SGDLS, YYNGEE. The CDR3 has 11 residues.

The chain carries TRBV2 and TRBJ2-1; 11 nucleotides align to TRBD2. The CDR3 runs 16 residues. V shed 2 bases, J shed 3 bases, and the junction held 3 bases outside the gene matches. CDR1 SNHLY and CDR2 FYNNEI come from the germline V gene. DNA of the CDR3: TGTGCCAGCAGTGAACCGGGACTAGCGGTCTACAATGAGCAGTTCTTC. This encodes CASSEPGLAVYNEQFF.

With respect to this clonotype: This may stem from a read error, because a much larger clone lies one nucleotide away. The chain carries TRBV20-1 and TRBJ2-7, with 11 bases aligning to TRBD1. CDR3 length: 15 residues. Germline V lookup: CDR1 DFQATT, CDR2 SNEGSKA (reference sequence). J gave up 4 bases and V 3 bases, and 8 bases lay outside the gene matches. The CDR3 spells CSASLGTGGAYEQYF. DNA for the CDR3: TGCAGTGCTAGTCTCGGGACAGGGGGGGCATACGAGCAGTACTTC.

This clonotype was picked up many times. V and J are TRBV7-2 and TRBJ2-3; D is undetermined. In germline, CDR1 is SGHTA, CDR2 FQGNSA. The CDR3 sequence is 13 residues long. Trimming took off 0 bases at V and 5 bases at J, with 6 bases between the two ends. This chain's CDR3 is CASSLATRDTQYF. The DNA for the CDR3 is TGTGCCAGCAGCTTAGCGACTCGAGATACGCAGTATTTT.

This clonotype was observed at least ten times. The V call is TRBV5-1, the J call TRBJ2-5, with TRBD2 identical over 9 bases. Germline V gene sequence: CDR1 SGHRS, CDR2 YFSETQ. The length of the CDR3 is 15 residues. With V trimmed by 1 base and J by 3 bases, 4 bases remained unmatched. DNA of the CDR3: TGCGCCAGCAGCTTGTATGGCGGGAGGGAAGAGACCCAGTACTTC. This codes for CASSLYGGREETQYF.

This clonotype showed up many times. V and J are TRBV7-9 and TRBJ2-7; possibly TRBD1 or TRBD2 for D (5 bases each). The CDR3 runs 12 residues. Trimming cost V 1 base and J 6 bases, with 7 bases left between them. Germline CDR1 is SEHNR and CDR2 is FQNEAQ (reference sequence). The CDR3 region is CASSLGGVEQYF. CDR3 bases: TGTGCCAGCAGCTTAGGAGGGGTCGAGCAGTACTTC.

This clonotype was detected a few times. The chain carries TRBV6-1 and TRBJ2-5; 8 bases map to TRBD2. The V segment lost 6 bases and the J segment 1 base; nucleotides outside the gene matches: 13. The CDR3 sequence is 17 residues long. The germline V gene has CDR1 MNHNS and CDR2 SASEGT. This CDR3 is CASSPRRASGSQETQYF. The CDR3 coding sequence is TGTGCCAGCAGCCCACGGCGGGCTAGCGGGTCCCAAGAGACCCAGTACTTC.

This clonotype was counted many times. The chain employs TRBV3-1 and TRBJ2-1; tentative D call: TRBD2 (5 bases). The CDR3 spans 12 residues. Per the germline V gene, CDR1 is LGHDT and CDR2 is YNNKEL (reference sequence). Between the trimmed V and J ends, which lost 9 bases and 15 bases, there was a span of 21 bases. In nucleotides, the CDR3 is TGTGCCAGTTCCGGGATCGGACCTGCTCTGTTCTTC. Translation: CASSGIGPALFF.

This chain uses TRBV20-1 with TRBJ2-7; 7 bases fit TRBD2. V gave up 0 bases and J gave up 3 bases; unmatched junction bases: 8. Germline-derived CDR1 and CDR2 are DFQATT and SNEGSKA (reference sequence). The length of the CDR3 is 15 residues. This CDR3 reads CSARDRAGEYYEQYF. CDR3 bases: TGCAGTGCTAGAGATCGGGCGGGAGAGTACTACGAGCAGTACTTC.

The J gene is TRBJ1-1, the V gene TRBV19, with D perhaps TRBD1 (5 bases). The CDR3 is 18 residues long. Germline loops: CDR1 LNHDA, CDR2 SQIVND (reference sequence). V shed 6 bases and J shed 5 bases, with 28 bases lying between them. The chain's CDR3 is CASSPGGLDPHWGTEAFF. CDR3 DNA: TGTGCCAGTAGCCCCGGGGGTTTGGACCCCCATTGGGGGACTGAAGCTTTCTTT.

The gene calls are TRBV20-1 and TRBJ2-7; 9 nucleotides line up with TRBD2. This CDR3 contains 13 residues. The junction had 4 bases not matched to a gene; V was cut back by 6 bases and J by 1 base. Germline loops: CDR1 DFQATT, CDR2 SNEGSKA (reference sequence). The CDR3 DNA is TGCAGTGCCCCGACTAGCGGATCCTACGAGCAGTACTTC. This gives the protein CSAPTSGSYEQYF.

This clonotype was seen at least ten times. The chain couples TRBV11-2 to TRBJ1-1; no clear D. The length of the CDR3 is 15 residues. Trimming removed 6 bases at V and 4 bases at J, with 18 bases between. Germline V gives CDR1 SGHAT, CDR2 FQNNGV. This CDR3 is CASRPMPVKLTEAFF. Written as DNA, the CDR3 is TGTGCCAGCAGACCAATGCCCGTAAAGCTCACTGAAGCTTTCTTT.

Ten or more counts support this clonotype. This rearrangement joins TRBV3-1 to TRBJ1-2; 9 nucleotides align to TRBD1. The germline CDR1 and CDR2 sequences are LGHDT and YNNKEL (reference sequence). The ends lost 4 bases at V and 4 bases at J; junction bases unmatched: 13. The CDR3 length is 17 residues. CDR3 sequence: CASSRNYPGTGTYGYTF. The CDR3 DNA reads as TGTGCCAGCAGCCGGAACTACCCAGGGACAGGGACCTATGGCTACACCTTC.

This clonotype was counted at least ten times. CDR3 DNA: TGTGCCAGCAGTTTAGTGGAGGGGGCGGCCAAAAACATTCAGTACTTC. It encodes CASSLVEGAAKNIQYF. The genes are TRBV12-3 or TRBV12-4 and TRBJ2-4, with D maybe TRBD1 (7 bases). This CDR3 has 16 residues. With 1 base removed from V and 1 base from J, the gap between germline ends came to 11 bases.